The T cell receptor (beta chain) described here comes from a study of T cell changes during pregnancy in multiple sclerosis. Measured with immunoSEQ multiplex PCR; TCRdb has only the in-frame clones, and not every one. The table has about 41,000 clones, about 94% seen once. The sequence was collected from a female donor with multiple sclerosis, enrolled in a pregnancy study. This material consisted of CD8+ T cells from peripheral blood mononuclear cells, taken in the third trimester of pregnancy.

CDR3 region: CASSSDSWNEQFF. In DNA form, the CDR3 reads TGTGCCAGCAGTTCGGACTCCTGGAATGAGCAGTTCTTC. The rearrangement links TRBV6-5 to TRBJ2-1; D may be TRBD2 (5 bases). Germline assignment: CDR1 MNHEY and CDR2 SVGAGI. The CDR3 runs to 13 residues. V was shortened by 4 bases and J by 7 bases, with 11 bases between the two germline ends.